These T cell receptor beta chains were read from a single sample in a study of cytomegalovirus exposure and HLA in healthy donors. The repertoire was sequenced with immunoSEQ multiplex PCR; TCRdb's copy has only in-frame clones and lacks some. The repertoire consists of 30,000 to 40,000 clones, with around 84% occurring once and the leading ten covering less than 4%. Sequenced input: PBMCs. These receptors were taken from a woman between 18 and 30 years old in good health and CMV-seronegative. CDR3s include the opening cysteine and the closing phenylalanine or tryptophan. Each record gives: CDR3 protein, CDR3 DNA, clone size, D gene, V gene, J gene. A D gene is named only where the DNA matches it firmly. Size values are once, few and many counts, or a class for expanded clones, and some rows have none.

cdr3_aa: CASSFGQGGIQYF
cdr3_nt: TGCGCCAGCAGCTTTGGACAGGGAGGGATTCAGTACTTC
clone_size: NA
d_call: NA
v_call: TRBV5-1
j_call: TRBJ2-4

cdr3_aa: CASSQDRAGASYGYTF
cdr3_nt: TGCGCCAGCAGCCAAGATCGGGCAGGGGCGAGTTATGGCTACACCTTC
clone_size: once
d_call: NA
v_call: TRBV4-3
j_call: TRBJ1-2

cdr3_aa: CASSLVGGGGRNEQFF
cdr3_nt: TGTGCCAGCAGCTTGGTTGGAGGTGGGGGCCGGAATGAGCAGTTCTTC
clone_size: NA
d_call: NA
v_call: TRBV5-4
j_call: TRBJ2-1

cdr3_aa: CASSARQVYEQYF
cdr3_nt: TGTGCCAGCAGTGCACGACAGGTCTACGAGCAGTACTTC
clone_size: NA
d_call: NA
v_call: TRBV2
j_call: TRBJ2-7

cdr3_aa: CASSSLGTGANEQFF
cdr3_nt: TGTGCCAGCAGTTCTTTAGGGACAGGGGCCAATGAGCAGTTCTTC
clone_size: once
d_call: TRBD1
v_call: TRBV6-5
j_call: TRBJ2-1

cdr3_aa: CAPQADTGELFF
cdr3_nt: TGTGCCCCCCAGGCAGACACCGGGGAGCTGTTTTTT
clone_size: NA
d_call: NA
v_call: TRBV5-8
j_call: TRBJ2-2

cdr3_aa: CASSYGSGGANEQFF
cdr3_nt: TGTGCCAGCAGTTACGGTAGCGGGGGGGCGAATGAGCAGTTCTTC
clone_size: few
d_call: TRBD2
v_call: TRBV6-5
j_call: TRBJ2-1

cdr3_aa: CASSEYRETQPQHF
cdr3_nt: TGTGCCAGCAGTGAATATCGGGAAACTCAGCCCCAGCATTTT
clone_size: NA
d_call: NA
v_call: TRBV2
j_call: TRBJ1-5

cdr3_aa: CASSLGAGSNQPQHF
cdr3_nt: TGTGCCAGCAGTTTAGGCGCGGGGAGCAATCAGCCCCAGCATTTT
clone_size: NA
d_call: NA
v_call: TRBV28
j_call: TRBJ1-5

cdr3_aa: CASSLETQYF
cdr3_nt: TGTGCCAGCAGCTTAGAGACCCAGTACTTC
clone_size: NA
d_call: NA
v_call: TRBV2
j_call: TRBJ2-5

cdr3_aa: CAREHGNQPQHF
cdr3_nt: TGTGCCAGAGAACACGGCAATCAGCCCCAGCATTTT
clone_size: NA
d_call: NA
v_call: TRBV21-1
j_call: TRBJ1-5

cdr3_aa: CASTYTGGKAFF
cdr3_nt: TGTGCCAGCACCTACACGGGAGGAAAAGCTTTCTTT
clone_size: few
d_call: NA
v_call: TRBV6-6
j_call: TRBJ1-1

cdr3_aa: CASSLALACGQFF
cdr3_nt: TGTGCCAGCAGCTTAGCGCTTGCGTGTGGGCAGTTCTTC
clone_size: NA
d_call: NA
v_call: TRBV7-6
j_call: TRBJ2-1

cdr3_aa: CASSLTDSYNEQFF
cdr3_nt: TGTGCCAGCAGCTTAACAGACTCCTACAATGAGCAGTTCTTC
clone_size: once
d_call: NA
v_call: TRBV5-6
j_call: TRBJ2-1

cdr3_aa: CASSQALRTGGGNEQFF
cdr3_nt: TGTGCCAGCAGCCAAGCCCTCCGGACAGGGGGTGGGAATGAGCAGTTCTTC
clone_size: NA
d_call: TRBD1
v_call: TRBV4-2
j_call: TRBJ2-1

cdr3_aa: CATSRDLQLSGNTIYF
cdr3_nt: TGTGCCACCAGCAGAGATCTTCAGTTGTCTGGAAACACCATATATTTT
clone_size: NA
d_call: NA
v_call: TRBV15
j_call: TRBJ1-3

cdr3_aa: CASSIGLAGTGELFF
cdr3_nt: TGCGCCAGCAGCATTGGACTAGCGGGGACCGGGGAGCTGTTTTTT
clone_size: NA
d_call: TRBD2
v_call: TRBV5-1
j_call: TRBJ2-2

cdr3_aa: CASSPDRGHTEAFF
cdr3_nt: TGTGCCAGCAGCCCCGATAGGGGGCACACTGAAGCTTTCTTT
clone_size: NA
d_call: TRBD1
v_call: TRBV7-2
j_call: TRBJ1-1

cdr3_aa: CASSLRLIKYGADTQYF
cdr3_nt: TGCGCCAGCAGCTTGAGACTGATAAAATACGGCGCAGATACGCAGTATTTT
clone_size: NA
d_call: NA
v_call: TRBV5-1
j_call: TRBJ2-3

cdr3_aa: CASSPRGDEQFF
cdr3_nt: TGCGCCAGCAGCCCCCGGGGGGATGAGCAGTTCTTC
clone_size: few
d_call: TRBD2
v_call: TRBV4-3
j_call: TRBJ2-1

cdr3_aa: CASSWQRGEKLFF
cdr3_nt: TGCGCCAGCAGTTGGCAACGAGGAGAAAAACTGTTTTTT
clone_size: few
d_call: NA
v_call: TRBV10-2
j_call: TRBJ1-4

cdr3_aa: CASRGQGTGKYEQYF
cdr3_nt: TGTGCCAGCAGGGGACAGGGGACTGGAAAGTACGAGCAGTACTTC
clone_size: NA
d_call: TRBD1
v_call: TRBV6-5
j_call: TRBJ2-7

cdr3_aa: CASSFLASGITDTQYF
cdr3_nt: TGTGCCAGCAGCTTCCTGGCTAGCGGGATCACAGATACGCAGTATTTT
clone_size: NA
d_call: TRBD2
v_call: TRBV7-3
j_call: TRBJ2-3

cdr3_aa: CASREGQGRNNEQFF
cdr3_nt: TGTGCCAGCAGGGAGGGACAGGGAAGGAACAATGAGCAGTTCTTC
clone_size: NA
d_call: TRBD1
v_call: TRBV5-4
j_call: TRBJ2-1

cdr3_aa: CAPKAPGRASNWELFF
cdr3_nt: TGTGCCCCTAAGGCCCCCGGGAGGGCCAGTAACTGGGAGCTGTTTTTT
clone_size: NA
d_call: TRBD2
v_call: TRBV19
j_call: TRBJ2-2

cdr3_aa: CASSLNIKDTQYF
cdr3_nt: TGTGCCAGCAGCTTAAATATTAAAGATACGCAGTATTTT
clone_size: NA
d_call: NA
v_call: TRBV7-3
j_call: TRBJ2-3

cdr3_aa: CASSSQGRANVLTF
cdr3_nt: TGTGCCAGCAGTTCACAGGGGCGGGCCAACGTCCTGACTTTC
clone_size: NA
d_call: TRBD1
v_call: TRBV28
j_call: TRBJ2-6

cdr3_aa: CASSDGETTDTQYF
cdr3_nt: TGTGCCAGCAGTGACGGGGAGACGACAGATACGCAGTATTTT
clone_size: few
d_call: NA
v_call: TRBV6-4
j_call: TRBJ2-3

cdr3_aa: CASNDRVEGEQYF
cdr3_nt: TGTGCCAGCAACGACAGGGTAGAAGGCGAGCAGTACTTC
clone_size: once
d_call: TRBD1
v_call: TRBV6-6
j_call: TRBJ2-7

cdr3_aa: CASSQERRGVYEQYF
cdr3_nt: TGCGCCAGCAGCCAAGAGCGCAGGGGTGTGTACGAGCAGTACTTC
clone_size: NA
d_call: NA
v_call: TRBV4-1
j_call: TRBJ2-7

cdr3_aa: CASGGTGGETQYF
cdr3_nt: TGCGCCAGCGGGGGGACAGGGGGAGAGACCCAGTACTTC
clone_size: NA
d_call: TRBD1
v_call: TRBV5-1
j_call: TRBJ2-5

cdr3_aa: CASSLGTEQETQYF
cdr3_nt: TGCGCCAGCAGCTTGGGAACAGAACAAGAGACCCAGTACTTC
clone_size: once
d_call: NA
v_call: TRBV5-1
j_call: TRBJ2-5

cdr3_aa: CATSATPTYEQYF
cdr3_nt: TGTGCCACCAGCGCAACACCGACCTACGAGCAGTACTTC
clone_size: NA
d_call: NA
v_call: TRBV15
j_call: TRBJ2-7

cdr3_aa: CASSFRTSGSYEQYF
cdr3_nt: TGCGCCAGCAGCTTTCGGACTAGCGGGAGTTACGAGCAGTACTTC
clone_size: NA
d_call: TRBD2
v_call: TRBV5-1
j_call: TRBJ2-7

cdr3_aa: CASSLYWEIDGGDEQFF
cdr3_nt: TGTGCCAGCAGCTTATATTGGGAGATAGATGGGGGCGATGAGCAGTTCTTC
clone_size: NA
d_call: NA
v_call: TRBV7-9
j_call: TRBJ2-1

cdr3_aa: CASSESRGDHTDTQYF
cdr3_nt: TGTGCCAGCAGTGAATCTCGGGGGGACCACACAGATACGCAGTATTTT
clone_size: NA
d_call: TRBD2
v_call: TRBV25-1
j_call: TRBJ2-3

cdr3_aa: CASSQKYGEQFF
cdr3_nt: TGTGCCAGCAGCCAAAAGTACGGGGAGCAGTTCTTC
clone_size: few
d_call: NA
v_call: TRBV7-3
j_call: TRBJ2-1

cdr3_aa: CASSLSSGKSYEQYF
cdr3_nt: TGTGCCAGCAGCTTAAGTAGCGGGAAATCCTACGAGCAGTACTTC
clone_size: NA
d_call: TRBD2
v_call: TRBV7-3
j_call: TRBJ2-7

cdr3_aa: CASSLGTGFYEQYF
cdr3_nt: TGTGCCAGCAGCTTAGGGACAGGGTTTTACGAGCAGTACTTC
clone_size: NA
d_call: TRBD1
v_call: TRBV7-9
j_call: TRBJ2-7

cdr3_aa: CASSPLGQGDNSPLHF
cdr3_nt: TGTGCCAGCTCACCACTGGGGCAGGGGGATAATTCACCCCTCCACTTT
clone_size: NA
d_call: TRBD1
v_call: TRBV18
j_call: TRBJ1-6

cdr3_aa: CASRTTGDTNTEAFF
cdr3_nt: TGTGCCAGCAGGACGACAGGGGACACGAACACTGAAGCTTTCTTT
clone_size: few
d_call: TRBD1
v_call: TRBV6-1
j_call: TRBJ1-1

cdr3_aa: CASSESGDAGGYTF
cdr3_nt: TGTGCCAGCAGTGAATCAGGGGATGCGGGTGGCTACACCTTC
clone_size: NA
d_call: NA
v_call: TRBV25-1
j_call: TRBJ1-2

cdr3_aa: CASSLEGVGTYTRETQYF
cdr3_nt: TGCGCCAGCAGCTTGGAGGGGGTGGGGACCTACACCCGAGAGACCCAGTACTTC
clone_size: NA
d_call: NA
v_call: TRBV5-1
j_call: TRBJ2-5

cdr3_aa: CASSLTGRRDTEAFF
cdr3_nt: TGCGCCAGCAGCCTGACGGGGCGGAGGGACACTGAAGCTTTCTTT
clone_size: NA
d_call: NA
v_call: TRBV5-1
j_call: TRBJ1-1

cdr3_aa: CASSVNRAGNQPQHF
cdr3_nt: TGTGCCAGCAGTGTGAACAGGGCCGGCAATCAGCCCCAGCATTTT
clone_size: NA
d_call: NA
v_call: TRBV2
j_call: TRBJ1-5

cdr3_aa: CASSIVTGPSYEQYF
cdr3_nt: TGTGCCAGCAGTATAGTGACAGGCCCCTCCTACGAGCAGTACTTC
clone_size: NA
d_call: NA
v_call: TRBV11-2
j_call: TRBJ2-7

cdr3_aa: CASSLTGGSYGYTF
cdr3_nt: TGCGCCAGCAGCTTGACAGGGGGCAGCTATGGCTACACCTTC
clone_size: once
d_call: TRBD1
v_call: TRBV5-1
j_call: TRBJ1-2

cdr3_aa: CASSGSGGGTSTDTQYF
cdr3_nt: TGTGCCAGCAGCGGTAGCGGGGGGGGGACTAGCACAGATACGCAGTATTTT
clone_size: NA
d_call: TRBD2
v_call: TRBV9
j_call: TRBJ2-3

cdr3_aa: CASSPAPGQGHYEQYF
cdr3_nt: TGTGCCAGCAGCCCGGCCCCGGGACAGGGGCACTACGAGCAGTACTTC
clone_size: once
d_call: TRBD1
v_call: TRBV14
j_call: TRBJ2-7

cdr3_aa: CASSDSTWNTEAFF
cdr3_nt: TGTGCCAGCAGTGATAGTACGTGGAACACTGAAGCTTTCTTT
clone_size: NA
d_call: NA
v_call: TRBV28
j_call: TRBJ1-1

cdr3_aa: CASRTGDAGELFF
cdr3_nt: TGTGCCAGCCGGACAGGGGACGCCGGGGAGCTGTTTTTT
clone_size: NA
d_call: TRBD1
v_call: TRBV27
j_call: TRBJ2-2

cdr3_aa: CATTDSSDTQYF
cdr3_nt: TGTGCCACCACCGACAGTTCAGATACGCAGTATTTT
clone_size: NA
d_call: NA
v_call: TRBV6-5
j_call: TRBJ2-3